This T cell receptor beta chain was recovered during a study of shared clonotypes between healthy human individuals. Study-wide findings and caveats: Sharing across four donors was highest in naive CD4 (around 5%) and lowest in memory CD8 (0.4%).

Terminally differentiated effector memory CD45RA+ cells were excluded from the naive CD8 cells, which were CD45RO-negative and positively selected for CCR7. The germline gives CDR1 SGHAT, CDR2 FQNNGV. The CDR3 covers 17 residues. As concerns this clone: No antigen is known for it.

Profiling relied on immunoSEQ multiplex PCR, and the TCRdb table lists in-frame clones only, not all of them. The sample has about 2 million clones; approximately 95% are singletons. The source is a man between 18 and 29 years old in good health. The sequencing sample was made of naive CD8+ T cells sorted from blood. J is TRBJ2-5 and V is TRBV11-2, with D possibly TRBD2 on 5 matching bases. The J call is doubtful: the DNA matches TRBJ2-7 better. In DNA form, the CDR3 reads TGTGCCAGCAGCCCCTCCCGAGAGGGCGATCCAACCTACGAGCAGTACTTC. It codes for CASSPSREGDPTYEQYF.